A selection of T cell receptor beta chains follows, all from one sample in a study of blood T cell repertoires in COVID-19. The assay was immunoSEQ multiplex PCR, and TCRdb's table has in-frame clones only and misses some. The repertoire consists of approximately 240,000 clones, with approximately 84% occurring once and the leading ten covering roughly 2.3%. Sequenced: peripheral blood. The origin of the receptors is a woman aged 55-70 years with acute or convalescent COVID-19. Both conserved end residues are part of each CDR3. A D gene is named only where the DNA matches it firmly. Clone size is given for some rows only: seen once, a few or many times, or a class if the clone is expanded.

D gene	clone size	V gene	J gene	CDR3 protein	CDR3 DNA
TRBD1	NA	TRBV29-1	TRBJ2-4	CSVEGPARQGAKNIQYF	TGCAGCGTTGAAGGGCCCGCTCGACAGGGGGCCAAAAACATTCAGTACTTC
TRBD1	few	TRBV2	TRBJ2-1	CASRRQGYNEQFF	TGTGCCAGCAGGAGACAGGGTTACAATGAGCAGTTCTTC
TRBD1	NA	TRBV4-1	TRBJ1-6	CASSPKTGESNSPLHF	TGCGCCAGCAGCCCGAAGACAGGGGAGAGTAATTCACCCCTCCACTTT
NA	once	TRBV10-3	TRBJ1-1	CATARGGSTEAFF	TGTGCCACCGCCCGAGGTGGGTCCACTGAAGCTTTCTTT
TRBD1	NA	TRBV3-1/TRBV3-2	TRBJ1-2	CASSRTGEVLGYTF	TGTGCCAGCAGCCGGACAGGGGAGGTGTTGGGCTACACCTTC
NA	NA	TRBV28	TRBJ1-3	CASSFFQGGIGNTIYF	TGTGCCAGCAGTTTCTTCCAGGGCGGAATTGGAAACACCATATATTTT
TRBD1	NA	TRBV5-8	TRBJ1-2	CASSSRQGNYGYTF	TGTGCCAGCAGCTCGAGACAGGGCAATTATGGCTACACCTTC
TRBD2	NA	TRBV12-5	TRBJ2-2	CASAFGGGAGGELFF	TGTGCTAGTGCCTTCGGCGGGGGGGCCGGCGGGGAGCTGTTTTTT
NA	NA	TRBV6-2/TRBV6-3	TRBJ1-4	CASSRPRAGREKLFF	TGTGCCAGCAGCCGCCCTCGAGCGGGTAGAGAAAAACTGTTTTTT
TRBD1	NA	TRBV6-6	TRBJ2-2	CASSPQGKRTGELFF	TGTGCCAGCAGCCCACAGGGGAAACGCACCGGGGAGCTGTTTTTT
NA	once	TRBV4-3	TRBJ2-1	CASSQETYNEQFF	TGCGCCAGCAGCCAAGAGACTTACAATGAGCAGTTCTTC
NA	NA	TRBV12-3/TRBV12-4	TRBJ1-2	CASSPGTSYGYTF	TGTGCCAGCAGCCCCGGGACATCGTATGGCTACACCTTC
NA	once	TRBV28	TRBJ2-1	CASSGGYNEQFF	TGTGCCAGCAGCGGGGGCTACAATGAGCAGTTCTTC
NA	NA	TRBV4-1	TRBJ2-3	CASSQIPSTDTQYF	TGCGCCAGCAGCCAAATTCCTAGCACAGATACGCAGTATTTT
TRBD1	NA	TRBV30	TRBJ2-5	CAWSVLPGQGKETQYF	TGTGCCTGGAGTGTACTGCCGGGACAGGGTAAAGAGACCCAGTACTTC
NA	few	TRBV2	TRBJ1-6	CASSWGGNSPLHF	TGTGCCAGCAGTTGGGGCGGTAATTCACCCCTCCACTTT
TRBD1	NA	TRBV2	TRBJ1-1	CASSTDRGGAEAFF	TGTGCCAGCAGTACCGACAGGGGAGGAGCTGAAGCTTTCTTT
NA	NA	TRBV6-5	TRBJ1-6	CASRETGIYNSPLHF	TGTGCCAGCAGGGAGACAGGCATCTATAATTCACCCCTCCACTTT
TRBD1	NA	TRBV28	TRBJ1-5	CASRPQTGGFDNQPQHF	TGTGCCAGCAGGCCTCAGACAGGGGGGTTTGACAATCAGCCCCAGCATTTT
TRBD2	NA	TRBV7-8	TRBJ2-1	CASSKGLAGTSYNEQFF	TGTGCCAGCAGCAAAGGACTAGCGGGGACCTCCTACAATGAGCAGTTCTTC
TRBD1	NA	TRBV4-1	TRBJ1-2	CASSQGQAIPYGYTF	TGCGCCAGCAGCCAGGGACAGGCTATCCCTTATGGCTACACCTTC
NA	few	TRBV6-2/TRBV6-3	TRBJ1-4	CASSFTPQGKLFF	TGTGCCAGCAGTTTCACCCCTCAGGGTAAACTGTTTTTT
NA	NA	TRBV27	TRBJ1-1	CASSFARGTEAFF	TGTGCCAGCAGTTTCGCCAGGGGCACTGAAGCTTTCTTT
NA	NA	TRBV7-2	TRBJ2-7	CASGRDRHEQYF	TGTGCCAGCGGCCGGGATCGTCACGAGCAGTACTTC
NA	NA	TRBV20-1	TRBJ2-3	CSASSSADTQYF	TGCAGTGCTAGTAGTTCGGCAGATACGCAGTATTTT
NA	NA	TRBV5-4	TRBJ1-1	CASSLGWEANTEAFF	TGTGCCAGCAGCTTGGGTTGGGAGGCGAACACTGAAGCTTTCTTT
TRBD1	NA	TRBV14	TRBJ1-4	CASSRRTGTNEKLFF	TGTGCCAGCAGCCGGAGGACAGGAACTAATGAAAAACTGTTTTTT
NA	NA	TRBV11-2	TRBJ2-7	CASSFPSYEQYF	TGTGCCAGCAGCTTTCCTAGCTACGAGCAGTACTTC
NA	NA	TRBV4-1	TRBJ2-1	CASRTGDRESWEQFF	TGCGCCAGCCGAACGGGAGACAGGGAATCTTGGGAGCAGTTCTTC